This T cell receptor (beta chain) originates from a study of T cell responses to AZD1222 COVID-19 vaccine. Study conclusions and caveats: Regions 160-218 and 743-854 held dominance among vaccine-associated CD4 TCRs, which spanned spike. All repertoire sampling was performed exclusively after the peak T cell response.

V was trimmed by 5 bases and J by 3 bases, leaving 13 bases between them. The CDR3 spans 14 residues. The V gene's germline CDR1 is MDHEN and CDR2 SYDVKM. As for this clone: What it recognizes is unknown.

The method was immunoSEQ multiplex PCR; TCRdb's version includes in-frame clones alone and lacks a portion of them. Of 180,000 or so clones detected, under 95% appear once; the ten largest clones hold 1% to 1.5%. The sequence came from an adult who received the AZD1222 COVID-19 vaccine. The chain employs TRBV28 and TRBJ1-1; weak D call: TRBD1 (6 bases). Sample: peripheral blood, taken 28 days after the second AZD1222 dose. CDR3 sequence (DNA): TGTGCCAGCAGTCCCCCGGACAGCTACACTGAAGCTTTCTTT. Translating gives CASSPPDSYTEAFF. The whole variable domain, remainder taken from reference TRBV28 and TRBJ1-1, is DVKVTQSSRYLVKRTGEKVFLECVQDMDHENMFWYRQDPGLGLRLIYFSYDVKMKEKGDIPEGYSVSREKKERFSLILESASTNQTSMYLCASSPPDSYTEAFFGQGTRLTVV.